Presented here are 13 T cell receptor beta chains from one specimen sequenced in a study of blood T cell repertoires in COVID-19. The protocol was immunoSEQ multiplex PCR, while the TCRdb copy is restricted to in-frame clones and leaves out a portion. The repertoire holds about 55,000 clones, with almost 85% as singletons. The material sequenced was peripheral blood. Receptor source: a human donor in a cohort sampled during active COVID-19.

The rearrangement links TRBV9 to TRBJ2-7; TRBD2 aligns across 7 bases. Germline V gene data show CDR1 as SGDLS and CDR2 as YYNGEE. The CDR3 consists of 13 residues. V trimming: 5 bases; J trimming: 3 bases; junction bases outside the gene matches: 5. The CDR3 nucleotides read TGTGCCAGCAGTTTCGGCGGGAGCTACGAGCAGTACTTC. Its protein product is CASSFGGSYEQYF.

This rearrangement joins TRBV4-1 to TRBJ2-5, with TRBD2 matching 9 bases. Germline V gene sequence: CDR1 MGHRA, CDR2 YSYEKL. The CDR3 length is 16 residues. V dropped 5 bases and J dropped 3; count of bases not matched to a gene: 10. The CDR3 DNA reads TGCGCCAGCAGCTCCCGGGGAGCGGGAGGTGAAGAGACCCAGTACTTC. The encoded protein is CASSSRGAGGEETQYF.

The chain combines TRBV14 with TRBJ2-1, with a possible D match to TRBD2 (6 bases). The CDR3 sequence is 14 residues long. Germline CDR1 is SGHDN and CDR2 is FVKESK. V lost 1 base and J lost 9, with 13 bases in between. Here the CDR3 DNA reads TGTGCCAGCAGCCAAGTTCGGGGGAGCGGTGAGCAGTTCTTC. Translation: CASSQVRGSGEQFF.

The table lists this clone with a few counts. The V gene is TRBV7-2, the J gene TRBJ2-3; D might be TRBD2 (5 bases). The CDR3 has 13 residues. Germline lookup yields CDR1 SGHTA and CDR2 FQGNSA. Trimming cost V 5 bases and J 4 bases, with 10 bases left between them. In DNA, the CDR3 is TGTGCCAGCAGCCAACTAGGTGCAGATACGCAGTATTTT. Amino acids: CASSQLGADTQYF.

The V and J genes are TRBV5-1 and TRBJ1-1, with a possible D match to TRBD1 (6 bases). The germline V gene encodes CDR1 SGHRS and CDR2 YFSETQ. The CDR3 length is 14 residues. Trimming took off 4 bases at V and 1 base at J, with 11 bases between the two ends. The CDR3 reads CASSDGQPNTEAFF. The DNA for the CDR3 is TGCGCCAGCAGCGACGGACAGCCGAACACTGAAGCTTTCTTT.

As DNA, the CDR3 is TGTGCCAGCAGTTACGAGGGTATGCGGACTGAAGCTTTCTTT. Protein: CASSYEGMRTEAFF. The gene calls are TRBV6-5 and TRBJ1-1, with no clear D. Germline CDR1 is MNHEY and CDR2 is SVGAGI. The V gene lost 2 bases and the J gene lost 5 bases, with 12 bases spanning the gap. The CDR3 sequence is 14 residues long.

The gene calls are TRBV5-1 and TRBJ1-1; D gene unclear. The length of the CDR3 is 15 residues. Germline values: CDR1 SGHRS, CDR2 YFSETQ. With 1 base removed from V and 6 bases from J, the gap between germline ends came to 16 bases. CDR3 bases: TGCGCCAGCAGCTTGCAGACTCCTGTTGGTGCTGAAGCTTTCTTT. As protein: CASSLQTPVGAEAFF. Full variable domain (outside the CDR3, taken from reference TRBV5-1 and TRBJ1-1): KAGVTQTPRYLIKTRGQQVTLSCSPISGHRSVSWYQQTPGQGLQFLFEYFSETQRNKGNFPGRFSGRQFSNSRSEMNVSTLELGDSALYLCASSLQTPVGAEAFFGQGTRLTVV.

The chain couples TRBV7-9 to TRBJ1-6, with 11 bases fitting TRBD1. The length of the CDR3 is 15 residues. V was pared by 5 bases and J by 8 bases, with 5 bases of the junction left unmatched. Germline V lookup: CDR1 SEHNR, CDR2 FQNEAQ (reference sequence). In DNA, the CDR3 is TGTGCCAGCAGCACCTGGACAGGGGGCGATTCACCCCTCCACTTT. Translation gives CASSTWTGGDSPLHF. The full variable domain, in which reference TRBV7-9 and TRBJ1-6 provide the parts outside the CDR3, is DTGVSQNPRHKITKRGQNVTFRCDPISEHNRLYWYRQTLGQGPEFLTYFQNEAQLEKSRLLSDRFSAERPKGSFSTLEIQRTEQGDSAMYLCASSTWTGGDSPLHFGNGTRLTVT.

The J gene is TRBJ1-4, the V gene TRBV7-2; 9 bases are a match to TRBD1. V lost 5 bases, J lost 5 bases, and 6 bases stayed unmatched. Germline CDR1 and CDR2: SGHTA and FQGNSA. CDR3 length: 15 residues. The CDR3 loop reads CASSPRTGENEKLFF. The CDR3, as DNA: TGTGCCAGCAGCCCCCGGACAGGGGAAAATGAAAAACTGTTTTTT.

The chain links TRBV7-8 to TRBJ2-7; tentative D call: TRBD2 (6 bases). The CDR3 consists of 13 residues. CDR1 is SGHVS and CDR2 is FQNEAQ in the germline V gene. V lost 4 bases to trimming and J lost 9 bases, with 16 bases between them. CDR3 amino acids: CASSSKSAGLQYF. CDR3 bases: TGTGCCAGCAGCTCCAAGTCAGCGGGTCTGCAGTACTTC. The whole variable domain, filled in from reference TRBV7-8 and TRBJ2-7, reads GAGVSQSPRYKVAKRGQDVALRCDPISGHVSLFWYQQALGQGPEFLTYFQNEAQLDKSGLPSDRFFAERPEGSVSTLKIQRTQQEDSAVYLCASSSKSAGLQYFGPGTRLTVT.

V usage is TRBV7-7 and J usage is TRBJ1-3; 7 positions match TRBD1. J gave up 8 bases and V 5 bases, and 9 bases lay outside the gene matches. The CDR3 is 14 residues long. Germline V CDR1 and CDR2: SSHAT, FNYEAQ (reference sequence). The CDR3 sequence is CASSMDRFGDTIYF. The CDR3 region has the DNA TGTGCCAGCAGCATGGACAGGTTTGGGGACACCATATATTTT.

This chain uses TRBV5-4 with TRBJ2-7; 10 nucleotides match TRBD2. The V gene end was trimmed by 4 bases and the J gene end by 5 bases; junction bases not matched to a gene: 12. Germline-derived CDR1 and CDR2 are SGHNT and YYREEE (reference sequence). CDR3 length: 16 amino acids. CDR3 bases: TGTGCCAGCAGCCCAAAGTTAGCGGGAGGACAACACGAGCAGTACTTC. Its protein is CASSPKLAGGQHEQYF.

The CDR3 sequence: CASSLGQDSYEQYF. In DNA, the CDR3 is TGCGCCAGCAGCTTGGGACAGGACTCCTACGAGCAGTACTTC. The V call is TRBV5-1, the J call TRBJ2-7; TRBD1 is a possible D gene (6 bases). There are 14 residues in the CDR3. CDR1 and CDR2 (germline): SGHRS, YFSETQ. With 0 bases removed from V and 0 bases from J, the gap between germline ends came to 7 bases.